This T cell receptor (beta chain) was obtained from a study of blood T cell repertoires in COVID-19. Germline-derived CDR1 and CDR2 are MDHEN and SYDVKM. The CDR3 length is 15 residues. V lost 8 bases and J lost 8; bases outside the gene matches: 15. As originally analysed: How many nucleated cells were present was estimated from reference gene primer amplification. Only in-frame clones appear in the TCRdb table, and some are missing; sequencing was by immunoSEQ multiplex PCR. D and trimming were read from the DNA, whereas the V and J calls and clone size are those reported in that table. The sample carries approximately 170,000 clones, approximately 85% recorded once.

This TCR derives from a man older than 75 with COVID-19, enrolled during active disease. The chain carries TRBV28 and TRBJ1-2, with 9 bases matching TRBD1. Input material: peripheral blood. Written as DNA, the CDR3 is TGTGCCAGCCTTGGACAGGGGACCTCCTCGGGCGGCTACACCTTC. Amino acid sequence: CASLGQGTSSGGYTF.